These T cell receptor beta chains were read from a single sample in a study of blood T cell repertoires in COVID-19. Repertoires were generated with immunoSEQ multiplex PCR, while TCRdb's copy carries only in-frame clones and drops some. The data hold roughly 260,000 clones, with around nine tenths observed a single time. Specimen: PBMCs or T cells enriched from blood (not recorded which). These receptors were collected from a woman aged 18-29 years who had recovered from COVID-19. CDR3s include the opening cysteine and the closing phenylalanine or tryptophan. Each record gives: D gene, J gene, clone size, V gene, CDR3 protein, CDR3 DNA. The D gene is left open where the match is weak. Only part of the rows carry a size: once, few, many, or a class if the clone is expanded.

.	TRBJ1-6	.	TRBV3-1/TRBV3-2	CASSSFPGTPAYNSPLHF	TGTGCCAGCAGCTCATTTCCCGGGACACCAGCCTATAATTCACCCCTCCACTTT
.	TRBJ1-3	.	TRBV7-6	CASSLTGSGNTIYF	TGTGCCAGCAGCTTGACAGGATCTGGAAACACCATATATTTT
.	TRBJ1-2	.	TRBV29-1	CSVEARVKNYGYTF	TGCAGCGTTGAAGCTCGGGTAAAGAACTATGGCTACACCTTC
.	TRBJ2-2	.	TRBV9	CASSVRPTGNTGELFF	TGTGCCAGCAGCGTTCGCCCCACCGGGAACACCGGGGAGCTGTTTTTT
.	TRBJ1-2	few	TRBV2	CASSEGRNYGYTF	TGTGCCAGCAGTGAGGGCAGAAACTATGGCTACACCTTC
.	TRBJ2-1	.	TRBV9	CASSVASDYSYNEQFF	TGTGCCAGCAGCGTAGCTTCGGACTACTCCTACAATGAGCAGTTCTTC
.	TRBJ2-7	once	TRBV4-1	CASSQAGGQYEQYF	TGCGCCAGCAGCCAAGCCGGGGGGCAATACGAGCAGTACTTC
TRBD1	TRBJ2-2	.	TRBV4-1	CASTLNRGDTGELFF	TGCGCCAGCACCCTTAACAGGGGAGATACCGGGGAGCTGTTTTTT
.	TRBJ1-3	.	TRBV11-3	CASSFGGTGNTIYF	TGTGCCAGCAGCTTTGGGGGGACTGGAAACACCATATATTTT
.	TRBJ2-7	.	TRBV28	CASQRLGAYEQYF	TGTGCCAGCCAGCGACTAGGGGCCTACGAGCAGTACTTC
TRBD1	TRBJ1-2	.	TRBV6-5	CASRRTGENGYTF	TGTGCCAGCAGGCGGACAGGGGAAAATGGCTACACCTTC
TRBD1	TRBJ2-7	.	TRBV14	CASSPRQGSNEQYF	TGTGCCAGCAGCCCCAGACAGGGAAGCAACGAGCAGTACTTC
TRBD1	TRBJ2-5	.	TRBV28	CASSFTGAQETQYF	TGTGCCAGCAGTTTCACAGGGGCCCAAGAGACCCAGTACTTC
TRBD1	TRBJ2-7	few	TRBV7-2	CASSYSGTGGSKEQYF	TGTGCCAGCAGCTACTCCGGGACAGGGGGCTCGAAGGAGCAGTACTTC
TRBD2	TRBJ2-1	.	TRBV28	CASSLSAGGLYEQFF	TGTGCCAGCAGTTTATCAGCGGGAGGGCTCTATGAGCAGTTCTTC
.	TRBJ2-7	.	TRBV27	CASSSFGAYEQYF	TGTGCCAGCAGTTCGTTTGGGGCGTACGAGCAGTACTTC
.	TRBJ2-5	.	TRBV2	CASGSQETQYF	TGTGCCAGCGGGAGCCAAGAGACCCAGTACTTC
TRBD2	TRBJ2-2	.	TRBV4-2	CASSQASGDYTGELFF	TGTGCCAGCAGCCAAGCGAGCGGGGACTACACCGGGGAGCTGTTTTTT
.	TRBJ1-3	.	TRBV4-3	CASSMTGSSGNTIYF	TGCGCCAGCAGCATGACGGGGAGCTCTGGAAACACCATATATTTT
TRBD2	TRBJ2-2	.	TRBV4-1	CASSQHGLAGGGYDTGELFF	TGCGCCAGCAGCCAACACGGGCTAGCGGGAGGAGGGTATGATACCGGGGAGCTGTTTTTT
.	TRBJ1-5	.	TRBV10-2	CASSESPGHKFNQPQHF	TGCGCCAGCAGTGAGTCCCCAGGACATAAGTTCAATCAGCCCCAGCATTTT
.	TRBJ1-2	few	TRBV24-1	CATRAGANYGYTF	TGTGCCACCCGGGCAGGGGCTAACTATGGCTACACCTTC
.	TRBJ1-2	.	TRBV6-4	CASSDSAGLYGYTF	TGTGCCAGCAGTGACTCGGCAGGACTCTATGGCTACACCTTC
TRBD2	TRBJ2-7	.	TRBV5-1	CASSFRLAVPYEQYF	TGCGCCAGCAGCTTCAGACTAGCGGTACCCTACGAGCAGTACTTC
TRBD2	TRBJ2-7	.	TRBV5-4	CASSLDSGSSEQYF	TGTGCCAGCAGCTTGGATAGCGGGAGTTCCGAGCAGTACTTC
.	TRBJ1-5	.	TRBV6-2/TRBV6-3	CASSYPGGVQPQHF	TGTGCCAGCAGTTACCCGGGGGGAGTTCAGCCCCAGCATTTT
TRBD1	TRBJ1-1	.	TRBV5-1	CASSLRQGVTEAFF	TGCGCCAGCAGCTTACGGCAGGGGGTCACTGAAGCTTTCTTT
.	TRBJ1-2	.	TRBV7-9	CASSLGGSPPLGYTF	TGTGCCAGCAGCTTAGGAGGCAGTCCTCCTCTCGGCTACACCTTC